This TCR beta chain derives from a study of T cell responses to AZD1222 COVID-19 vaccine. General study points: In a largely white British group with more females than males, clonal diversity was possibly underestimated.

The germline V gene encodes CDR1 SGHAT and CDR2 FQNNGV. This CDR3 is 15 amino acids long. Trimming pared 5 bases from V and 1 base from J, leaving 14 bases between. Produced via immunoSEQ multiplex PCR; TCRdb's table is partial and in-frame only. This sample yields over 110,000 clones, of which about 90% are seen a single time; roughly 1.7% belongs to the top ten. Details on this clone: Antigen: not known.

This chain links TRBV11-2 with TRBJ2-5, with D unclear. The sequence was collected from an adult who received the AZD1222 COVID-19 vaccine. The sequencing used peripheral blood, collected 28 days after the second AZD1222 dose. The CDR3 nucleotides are TGTGCCAGCAGCCCAGGACCGATGTCCCAAGAGACCCAGTACTTC. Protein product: CASSPGPMSQETQYF.